Below, 11 T cell receptor beta chains from the same sample are listed, as sequenced in a study of cytomegalovirus exposure and HLA in healthy donors. The PCR employed 60 Vbeta primers together with 13 Jbeta primers. This table comes from immunoSEQ multiplex PCR, and its TCRdb copy is limited to in-frame clones, with some not included. The sample has some 95,000 clones; about four fifths are singletons. Sequencing input: PBMCs. These receptors all stem from a man aged 25-45 years in good health and CMV-seronegative.

The V and J genes are TRBV9 and TRBJ1-3, with D hard to call. The CDR3 covers 16 residues. The ends were cut back, 0 bases at V and 4 bases at J, with 14 bases in the middle. Germline lookup yields CDR1 SGDLS and CDR2 YYNGEE. CDR3 sequence reads: CASSVELRGSGNTIYF. The CDR3 DNA is TGTGCCAGCAGCGTAGAGCTTCGAGGGTCAGGAAACACCATATATTTT. Drawing the rest from reference TRBV9 and TRBJ1-3, the complete variable domain is DSGVTQTPKHLITATGQRVTLRCSPRSGDLSVYWYQQSLDQGLQFLIQYYNGEERAKGNILERFSAQQFPDLHSELNLSSLELGDSALYFCASSVELRGSGNTIYFGEGSWLTVV.

This chain connects TRBV7-2 to TRBJ2-5; D possibly corresponds to TRBD1 (6 bases). This CDR3 is 14 amino acids long. The V gene's germline CDR1 is SGHTA and CDR2 FQGNSA. V lost 5 bases and J 4 bases, leaving 14 bases between the germline ends. In nucleotides, the CDR3 is TGTGCCAGCAGCGCAAGGACAGTTTCAGAGACCCAGTACTTC. This encodes CASSARTVSETQYF.

The rearrangement uses TRBV6-1 and TRBJ2-1; possible D gene TRBD2, 7 bases. The CDR3 length is 14 residues. Trimming cost V 2 bases and J 9 bases, with 14 bases left between them. CDR1 and CDR2 (germline): MNHNS, SASEGT. The CDR3 sequence is CASSERGALGEQFF. The CDR3 DNA reads TGTGCCAGCAGTGAACGGGGGGCGCTGGGTGAGCAGTTCTTC.

V and J are TRBV19 and TRBJ1-5, with TRBD1 matching over 9 bases. V gave up 3 bases and J gave up 6 bases; unmatched junction bases: 6. This CDR3 spans 15 amino acids. Germline V lookup: CDR1 LNHDA, CDR2 SQIVND (reference sequence). The CDR3 nucleotides are TGTGCCAGTAGTATCCCGGGACAGGGCGGTCAGCCCCAGCATTTT. Amino acid sequence: CASSIPGQGGQPQHF. Drawing the rest from reference TRBV19 and TRBJ1-5, the complete variable domain is DGGITQSPKYLFRKEGQNVTLSCEQNLNHDAMYWYRQDPGQGLRLIYYSQIVNDFQKGDIAEGYSVSREKKESFPLTVTSAQKNPTAFYLCASSIPGQGGQPQHFGDGTRLSIL.

This chain links TRBV5-6 with TRBJ2-7; weak D call: TRBD1 (6 bases). The V gene's germline CDR1 is SGHDT and CDR2 YYEEEE. Trimming cost V 5 bases and J 5 bases, with 23 bases left between them. The CDR3 contains 16 residues. The CDR3 DNA reads as TGTGCCAGCAGGATAACGGGACACTCCTCAGAGGACGAGCAGTACTTC. As protein: CASRITGHSSEDEQYF.

The rearrangement joins TRBV19 to TRBJ2-7; the D is unclear. With 4 bases removed from V and 0 bases from J, the gap between germline ends came to 13 bases. Per the germline V gene, CDR1 is LNHDA and CDR2 is SQIVND (reference sequence). This CDR3 region has 15 residues. The CDR3 sequence is CASSNLPGSSYEQYF. In DNA, the CDR3 is TGTGCCAGTAGTAATTTACCAGGTAGCTCCTACGAGCAGTACTTC.

The chain links TRBV6-1 to TRBJ1-2; maybe TRBD1 (6 bases). V dropped 10 bases and J dropped 4 bases, with 16 bases sitting between them. This CDR3 is built from 13 residues. The germline V gene encodes CDR1 MNHNS and CDR2 SASEGT. The CDR3 loop reads CATKLTGIYGYTF. Written as DNA, the CDR3 is TGTGCCACCAAACTTACAGGGATCTATGGCTACACCTTC.

Details on this clone: Distinct nucleotide sequences in the sample also encode this CDR3. The rearrangement joins TRBV27 to TRBJ2-7, with D uncertain. The V and J ends lost 4 bases and 2 bases respectively, with 15 bases between them. This CDR3 has 15 residues. Germline CDR1 is MNHEY and CDR2 is SMNVEV (reference sequence). This CDR3 is CASSSPAGGAYEQYF. In DNA, the CDR3 is TGTGCCAGCAGTTCCCCGGCTGGCGGAGCCTACGAGCAGTACTTC.

The V gene is TRBV18, the J gene TRBJ2-1; D is unresolved. The CDR3 has 14 amino acids. V was trimmed by 1 base and J by 5 bases, leaving 9 bases between them. Germline CDR1 and CDR2: KGHSH and LQKENI. As DNA, the CDR3 is TGTGCCAGCTCACCACGAGCTATGAACAATGAGCAGTTCTTC. It is translated as CASSPRAMNNEQFF. The full variable domain, with the rest looked up from reference TRBV18 and TRBJ2-1, is NAGVMQNPRHLVRRRGQEARLRCSPMKGHSHVYWYRQLPEEGLKFMVYLQKENIIDESGMPKERFSAEFPKEGPSILRIQQVVRGDSAAYFCASSPRAMNNEQFFGPGTRLTVL.

This rearrangement joins TRBV6-6 to TRBJ1-5; the D gene is possibly TRBD1 (6 bases). The germline V and J ends were trimmed by 0 bases and 0 bases, with 9 bases remaining between them. Germline CDR1 reads MNHNY; CDR2 reads SVGAGI (reference sequence). The CDR3 loop spans 16 amino acids. The DNA of the CDR3 is TGTGCCAGCAGTTACTCGGCAGGGGATAGCAATCAGCCCCAGCATTTT. Translated, it gives CASSYSAGDSNQPQHF.

This clone showed up just a few times. The V and J genes are TRBV19 and TRBJ1-1; D is uncertain. This CDR3 is 13 amino acids long. CDR1 and CDR2 from the germline V gene are LNHDA and SQIVND (reference sequence). The V gene lost 1 base and the J gene lost 1 base, with 4 bases spanning the gap. CDR3 sequence reads: CASSIGRNTEAFF. As DNA, the CDR3 is TGTGCCAGTAGTATAGGCAGGAACACTGAAGCTTTCTTT.